This T cell receptor beta chain originates from a study of shared clonotypes between healthy human individuals. Study-wide findings and caveats: Owing to a small donor count, the genetic and exposure-history diversity represented was limited.

In the original processing: Owing to the provision of junction-only sequences devoid of quality scores by immunoSEQ, filtering differed. Using immunoSEQ multiplex PCR, the repertoire was profiled, and TCRdb retains in-frame clones only, with some absent. That table furnishes V, J and clone size, whereas the DNA furnished D and trimming. In the table there are around 2.3 million clones, more than 90% of which are singletons. Germline assignment: CDR1 ENHRY and CDR2 SYGVKD. Trimming pared 3 bases from V and 3 bases from J, leaving 7 bases between. The length of the CDR3 is 13 residues. As regards this clone: Its specificity is not known.

The rearrangement uses TRBV10-3 and TRBJ2-3; a weak D match, TRBD2 (6 bases). The specimen was naive CD4+ T cells sorted from blood. Subset described: CD45RA+ positively selected. The clonotype originates from a man aged 18 to 29 in good health. In DNA, the CDR3 is TGTGCCATCAGTGAAGGGACTACAGATACGCAGTATTTT. This gives the protein CAISEGTTDTQYF.